This TCR beta chain stems from a study of tumor-infiltrating lymphocytes in localized non-small cell lung cancer. The wider study: Several tumor histologies, both smoking statuses, and some post-neoadjuvant chemotherapy samples were included.

Study-wide results and limits: Not all patients were TCR sequenced, owing to tissue quantity. Immunotypes IM1 and IM2 had similar TCR-derived T-cell fractions. Tumor T-cell fraction was not associated with recurrence-free survival.

The germline V gene has CDR1 SNHLY and CDR2 FYNNEI. The CDR3 loop spans 15 amino acids. V lost 2 bases to trimming and J lost 1 base, with 11 bases between them. Libraries were prepared by immunoSEQ multiplex PCR; TCRdb keeps only in-frame clonotypes and omits some of them. The table records about 16,000 clones, 70% to 80% of them present only once. This clone was seen a handful of times. Its antigen is currently unknown. The sample was lung tumor tissue. This rearrangement joins TRBV2 to TRBJ1-2; D possibly corresponds to TRBD1 (5 bases). The sequence was obtained from a human donor with non-small cell lung cancer. In DNA form, the CDR3 reads TGTGCCAGCAGTGAACAGGTGGGGGTTAACTATGGCTACACCTTC. Its protein is CASSEQVGVNYGYTF.